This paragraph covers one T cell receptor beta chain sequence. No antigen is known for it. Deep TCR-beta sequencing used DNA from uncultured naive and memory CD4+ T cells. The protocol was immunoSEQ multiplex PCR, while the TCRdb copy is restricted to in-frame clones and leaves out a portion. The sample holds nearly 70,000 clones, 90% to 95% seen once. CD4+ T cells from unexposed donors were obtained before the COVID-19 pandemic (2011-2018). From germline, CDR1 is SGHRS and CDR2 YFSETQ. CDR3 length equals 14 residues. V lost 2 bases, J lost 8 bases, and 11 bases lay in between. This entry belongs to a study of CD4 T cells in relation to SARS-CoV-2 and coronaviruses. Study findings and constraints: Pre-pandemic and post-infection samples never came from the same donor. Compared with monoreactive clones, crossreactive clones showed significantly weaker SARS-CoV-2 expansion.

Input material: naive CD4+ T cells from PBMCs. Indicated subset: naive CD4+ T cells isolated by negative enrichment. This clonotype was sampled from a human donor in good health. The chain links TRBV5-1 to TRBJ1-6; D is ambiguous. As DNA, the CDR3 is TGCGCCAGCAGCTTCGGCCAGGAACATTCACCCCTCCACTTT. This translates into CASSFGQEHSPLHF. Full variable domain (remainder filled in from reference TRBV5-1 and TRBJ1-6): KAGVTQTPRYLIKTRGQQVTLSCSPISGHRSVSWYQQTPGQGLQFLFEYFSETQRNKGNFPGRFSGRQFSNSRSEMNVSTLELGDSALYLCASSFGQEHSPLHFGNGTRLTVT.